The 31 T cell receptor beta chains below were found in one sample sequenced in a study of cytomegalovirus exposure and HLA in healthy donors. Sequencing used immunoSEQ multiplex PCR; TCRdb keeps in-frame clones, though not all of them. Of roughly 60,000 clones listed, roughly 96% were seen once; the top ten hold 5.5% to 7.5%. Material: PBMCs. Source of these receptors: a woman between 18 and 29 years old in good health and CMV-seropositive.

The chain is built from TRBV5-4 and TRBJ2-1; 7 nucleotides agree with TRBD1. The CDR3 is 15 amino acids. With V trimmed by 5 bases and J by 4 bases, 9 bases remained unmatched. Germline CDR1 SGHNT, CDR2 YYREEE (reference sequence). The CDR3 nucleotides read TGTGCCAGCAGACACGGGACAGTGGCGTACAATGAGCAGTTCTTC. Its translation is CASRHGTVAYNEQFF.

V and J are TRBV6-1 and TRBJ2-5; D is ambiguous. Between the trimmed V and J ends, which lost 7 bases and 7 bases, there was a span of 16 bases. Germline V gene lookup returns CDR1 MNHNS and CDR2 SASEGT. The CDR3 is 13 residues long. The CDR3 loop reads CASTPPGPGTQYF. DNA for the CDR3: TGTGCCAGCACCCCTCCCGGTCCTGGGACCCAGTACTTC.

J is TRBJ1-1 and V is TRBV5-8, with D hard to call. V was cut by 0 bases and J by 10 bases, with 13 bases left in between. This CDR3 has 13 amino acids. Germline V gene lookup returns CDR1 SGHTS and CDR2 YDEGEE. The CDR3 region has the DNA TGTGCCAGCAGCTTGGATGCTCGCGGTTTAGCTTTCTTT. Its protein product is CASSLDARGLAFF. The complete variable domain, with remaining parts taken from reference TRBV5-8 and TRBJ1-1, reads EAGVTQSPTHLIKTRGQQATLRCSPISGHTSVYWYQQALGLGLQFLLWYDEGEERNRGNFPPRFSGRQFPNYSSELNVNALELEDSALYLCASSLDARGLAFFGQGTRLTVV.

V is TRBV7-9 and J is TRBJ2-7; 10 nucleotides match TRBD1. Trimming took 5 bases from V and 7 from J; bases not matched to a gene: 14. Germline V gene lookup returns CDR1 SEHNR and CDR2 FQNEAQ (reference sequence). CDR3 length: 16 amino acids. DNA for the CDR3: TGTGCCAGCAGCCCATCGGAAGGGACAGGGGTAAAGGAGCAGTACTTC. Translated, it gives CASSPSEGTGVKEQYF.

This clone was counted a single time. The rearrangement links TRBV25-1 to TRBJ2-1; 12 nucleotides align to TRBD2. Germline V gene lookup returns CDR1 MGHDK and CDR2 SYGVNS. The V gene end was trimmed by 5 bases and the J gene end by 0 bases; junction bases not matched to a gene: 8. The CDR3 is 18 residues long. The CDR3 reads CASSLRLAGVSSYNEQFF. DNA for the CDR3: TGTGCCAGCAGTTTGAGACTAGCGGGAGTTTCCTCCTACAATGAGCAGTTCTTC.

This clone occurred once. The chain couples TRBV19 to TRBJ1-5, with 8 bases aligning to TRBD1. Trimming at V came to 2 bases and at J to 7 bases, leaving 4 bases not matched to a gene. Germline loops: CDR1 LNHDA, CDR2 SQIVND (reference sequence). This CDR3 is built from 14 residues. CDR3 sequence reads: CASSIQGAGQPQHF. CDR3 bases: TGTGCCAGTAGTATACAGGGGGCAGGACAGCCCCAGCATTTT.

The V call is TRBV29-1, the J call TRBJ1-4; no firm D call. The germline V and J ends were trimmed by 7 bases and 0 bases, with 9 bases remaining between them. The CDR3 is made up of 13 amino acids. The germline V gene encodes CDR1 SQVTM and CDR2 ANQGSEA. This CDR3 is CSATSTTNEKLFF. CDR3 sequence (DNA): TGCAGCGCTACGTCAACAACTAATGAAAAACTGTTTTTT.

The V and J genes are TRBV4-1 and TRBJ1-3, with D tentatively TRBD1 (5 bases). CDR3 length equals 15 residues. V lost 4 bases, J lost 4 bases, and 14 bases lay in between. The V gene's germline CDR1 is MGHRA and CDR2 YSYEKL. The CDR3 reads CASSRIQGGGNTIYF. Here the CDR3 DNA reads TGCGCCAGCAGCCGCATCCAGGGAGGGGGAAACACCATATATTTT.

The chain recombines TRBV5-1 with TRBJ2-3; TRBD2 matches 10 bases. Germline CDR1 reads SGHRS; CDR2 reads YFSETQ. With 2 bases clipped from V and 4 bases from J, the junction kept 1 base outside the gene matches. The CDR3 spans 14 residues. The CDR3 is CASSFSGGPDTQYF. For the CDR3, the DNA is TGCGCCAGCAGCTTTAGCGGGGGGCCAGATACGCAGTATTTT.

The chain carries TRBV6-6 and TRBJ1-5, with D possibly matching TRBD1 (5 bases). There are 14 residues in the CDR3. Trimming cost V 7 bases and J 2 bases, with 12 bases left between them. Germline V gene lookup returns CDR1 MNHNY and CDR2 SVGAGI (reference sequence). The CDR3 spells CASTPGRGNQPQHF. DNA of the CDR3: TGTGCCAGCACCCCGGGCAGGGGCAATCAGCCCCAGCATTTT.

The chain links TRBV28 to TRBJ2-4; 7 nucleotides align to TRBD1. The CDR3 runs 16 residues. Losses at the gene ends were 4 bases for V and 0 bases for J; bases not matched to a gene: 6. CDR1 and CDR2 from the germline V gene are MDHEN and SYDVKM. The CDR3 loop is CASSSTGTGAKNIQYF. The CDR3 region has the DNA TGTGCCAGCAGTTCGACAGGGACGGGAGCCAAAAACATTCAGTACTTC.

CDR3 sequence (DNA): TGTGCCAGCAGTTTAGGGACAGGGCACTACAATGAGCAGTTCTTC. The encoded protein is CASSLGTGHYNEQFF. The rearrangement joins TRBV28 to TRBJ2-1; 9 bases fit TRBD1. Germline V lookup: CDR1 MDHEN, CDR2 SYDVKM. The CDR3 has 15 amino acids. The trim removed 2 bases at V and 3 bases at J, leaving 2 bases unmatched.

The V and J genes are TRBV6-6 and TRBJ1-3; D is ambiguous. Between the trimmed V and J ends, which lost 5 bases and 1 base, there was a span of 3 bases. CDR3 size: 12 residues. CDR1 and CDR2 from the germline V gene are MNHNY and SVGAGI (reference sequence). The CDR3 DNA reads TGTGCCAGCAGTCCATCTGGAAACACCATATATTTT. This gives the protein CASSPSGNTIYF.

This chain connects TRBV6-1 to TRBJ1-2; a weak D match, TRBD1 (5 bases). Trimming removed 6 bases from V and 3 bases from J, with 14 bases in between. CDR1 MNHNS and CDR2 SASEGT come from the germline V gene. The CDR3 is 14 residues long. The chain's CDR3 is CASRAAGTDYGYTF. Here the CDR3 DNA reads TGTGCCAGCAGGGCGGCCGGGACTGACTATGGCTACACCTTC.

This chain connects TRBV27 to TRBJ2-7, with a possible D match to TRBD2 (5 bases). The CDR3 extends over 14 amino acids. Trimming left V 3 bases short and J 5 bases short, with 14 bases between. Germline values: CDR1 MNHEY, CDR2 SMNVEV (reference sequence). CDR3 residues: CASSLARARDEQYF. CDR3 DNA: TGTGCCAGCAGTTTGGCGCGGGCTCGGGACGAGCAGTACTTC.

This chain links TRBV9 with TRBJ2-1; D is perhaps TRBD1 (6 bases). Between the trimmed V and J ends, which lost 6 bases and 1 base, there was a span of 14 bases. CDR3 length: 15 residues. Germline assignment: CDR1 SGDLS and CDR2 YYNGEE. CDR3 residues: CASTLGDTSYNEQFF. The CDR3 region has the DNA TGTGCCAGCACCCTGGGGGACACATCCTACAATGAGCAGTTCTTC. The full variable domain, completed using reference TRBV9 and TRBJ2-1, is DSGVTQTPKHLITATGQRVTLRCSPRSGDLSVYWYQQSLDQGLQFLIQYYNGEERAKGNILERFSAQQFPDLHSELNLSSLELGDSALYFCASTLGDTSYNEQFFGPGTRLTVL.

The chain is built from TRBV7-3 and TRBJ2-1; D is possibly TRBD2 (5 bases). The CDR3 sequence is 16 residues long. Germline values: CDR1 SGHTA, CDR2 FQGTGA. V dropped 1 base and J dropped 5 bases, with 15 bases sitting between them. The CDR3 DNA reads TGTGCCAGCAGCTTAAATTTCGTGTCAGCGGACAATGAGCAGTTCTTC. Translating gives CASSLNFVSADNEQFF.

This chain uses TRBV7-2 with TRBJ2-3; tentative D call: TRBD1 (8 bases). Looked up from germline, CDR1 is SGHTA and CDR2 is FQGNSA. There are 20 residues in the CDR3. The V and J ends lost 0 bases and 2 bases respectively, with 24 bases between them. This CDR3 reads CASSLAIGQGGIWDTDTQYF. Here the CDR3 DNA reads TGTGCCAGCAGCTTAGCGATTGGACAGGGAGGGATTTGGGACACAGATACGCAGTATTTT.

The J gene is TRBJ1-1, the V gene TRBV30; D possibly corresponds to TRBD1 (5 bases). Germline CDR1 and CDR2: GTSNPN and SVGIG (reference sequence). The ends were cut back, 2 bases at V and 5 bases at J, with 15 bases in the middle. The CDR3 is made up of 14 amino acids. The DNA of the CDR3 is TGTGCCTGGAGTTCGGCCAGGGTGAGGACTGAAGCTTTCTTT. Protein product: CAWSSARVRTEAFF.

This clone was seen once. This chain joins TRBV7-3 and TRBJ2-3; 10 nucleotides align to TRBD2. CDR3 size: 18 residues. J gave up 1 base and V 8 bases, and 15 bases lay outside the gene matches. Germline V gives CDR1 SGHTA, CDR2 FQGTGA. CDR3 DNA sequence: TGTGCCAGCGGTACAGCGGGGGGGCCCGGTCGGGGCACAGATACGCAGTATTTT. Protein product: CASGTAGGPGRGTDTQYF.

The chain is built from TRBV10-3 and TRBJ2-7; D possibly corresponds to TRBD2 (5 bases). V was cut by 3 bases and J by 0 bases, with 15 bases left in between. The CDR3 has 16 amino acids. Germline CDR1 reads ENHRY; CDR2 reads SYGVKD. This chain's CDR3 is CAISDELPGNSYEQYF. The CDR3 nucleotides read TGTGCCATCAGTGACGAACTTCCGGGGAACTCCTACGAGCAGTACTTC.

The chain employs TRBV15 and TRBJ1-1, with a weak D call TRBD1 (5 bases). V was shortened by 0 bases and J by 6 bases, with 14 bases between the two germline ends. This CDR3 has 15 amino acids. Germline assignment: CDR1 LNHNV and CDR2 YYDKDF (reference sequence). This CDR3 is CATSREGEDGAEAFF. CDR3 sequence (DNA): TGTGCCACCAGCAGAGAGGGGGAGGACGGCGCTGAAGCTTTCTTT.

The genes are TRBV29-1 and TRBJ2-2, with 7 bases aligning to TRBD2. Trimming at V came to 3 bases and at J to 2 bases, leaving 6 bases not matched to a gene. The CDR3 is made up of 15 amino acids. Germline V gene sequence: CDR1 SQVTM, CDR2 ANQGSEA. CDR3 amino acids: CSVDEAGTNTGELFF. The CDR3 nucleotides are TGCAGCGTTGACGAAGCGGGGACCAACACCGGGGAGCTGTTTTTT.

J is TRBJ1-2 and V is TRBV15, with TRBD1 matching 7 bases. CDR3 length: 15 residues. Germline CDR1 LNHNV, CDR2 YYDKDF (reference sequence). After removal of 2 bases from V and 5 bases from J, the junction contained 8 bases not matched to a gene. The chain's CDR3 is CATSRTGDSWYGYTF. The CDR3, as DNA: TGTGCCACCAGCAGAACAGGGGATTCGTGGTATGGCTACACCTTC.

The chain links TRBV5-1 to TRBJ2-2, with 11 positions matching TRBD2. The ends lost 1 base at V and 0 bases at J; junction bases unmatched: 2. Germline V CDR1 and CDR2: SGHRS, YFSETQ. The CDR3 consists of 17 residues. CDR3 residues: CASSLTSGGTNTGELFF. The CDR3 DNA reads TGCGCCAGCAGCTTGACTAGCGGGGGAACGAACACCGGGGAGCTGTTTTTT. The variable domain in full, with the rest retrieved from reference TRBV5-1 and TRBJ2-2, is KAGVTQTPRYLIKTRGQQVTLSCSPISGHRSVSWYQQTPGQGLQFLFEYFSETQRNKGNFPGRFSGRQFSNSRSEMNVSTLELGDSALYLCASSLTSGGTNTGELFFGEGSRLTVL.

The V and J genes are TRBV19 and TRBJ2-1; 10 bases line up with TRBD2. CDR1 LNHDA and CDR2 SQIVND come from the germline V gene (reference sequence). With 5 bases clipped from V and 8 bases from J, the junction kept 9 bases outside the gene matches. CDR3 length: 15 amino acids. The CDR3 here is CASSVTSGSLDEQFF. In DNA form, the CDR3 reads TGTGCCAGTAGTGTGACTAGCGGGTCCTTAGATGAGCAGTTCTTC. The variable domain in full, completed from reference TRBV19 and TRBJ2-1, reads DGGITQSPKYLFRKEGQNVTLSCEQNLNHDAMYWYRQDPGQGLRLIYYSQIVNDFQKGDIAEGYSVSREKKESFPLTVTSAQKNPTAFYLCASSVTSGSLDEQFFGPGTRLTVL.

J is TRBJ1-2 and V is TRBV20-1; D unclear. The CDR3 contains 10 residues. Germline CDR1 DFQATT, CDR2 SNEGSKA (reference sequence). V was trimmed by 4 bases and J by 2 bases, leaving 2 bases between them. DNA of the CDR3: TGCAGTGCTACAAACTATGGCTACACCTTC. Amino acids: CSATNYGYTF.

The CDR3 sequence: CASSPNPGTSGRARYEQYF. CDR3 bases: TGTGCCAGCAGCCCCAACCCCGGGACTAGCGGGAGGGCTAGGTACGAGCAGTACTTC. J is TRBJ2-7 and V is TRBV5-4; 16 bases align to TRBD2. With V trimmed by 4 bases and J by 4 bases, 14 bases remained unmatched. Germline V gene lookup returns CDR1 SGHNT and CDR2 YYREEE (reference sequence). The length of the CDR3 is 19 residues.

The CDR3 region is CASSLDRTPRGYTF. CDR3 DNA: TGCGCCAGCAGCCTCGACAGGACCCCGCGGGGCTACACCTTC. The chain has TRBV4-3 and TRBJ1-2; D is possibly TRBD1 (6 bases). Looked up from germline, CDR1 is LGHNA and CDR2 is YSLEER. V lost 4 bases, J lost 8 bases, and 17 bases lay in between. The CDR3 covers 14 residues.

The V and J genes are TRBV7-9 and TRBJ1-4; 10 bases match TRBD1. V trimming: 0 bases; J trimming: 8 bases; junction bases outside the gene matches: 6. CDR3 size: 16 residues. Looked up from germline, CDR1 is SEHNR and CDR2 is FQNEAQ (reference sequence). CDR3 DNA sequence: TGTGCCAGCAGCTTAGCCTCCGGGACAGGGGTAGAAAAACTGTTTTTT. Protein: CASSLASGTGVEKLFF.

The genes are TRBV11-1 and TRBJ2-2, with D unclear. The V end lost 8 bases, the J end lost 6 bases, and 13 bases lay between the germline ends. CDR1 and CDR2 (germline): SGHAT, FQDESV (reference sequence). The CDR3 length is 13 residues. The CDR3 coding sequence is TGTGCCAGCGGATTCGGTCGGGCCGGGGAGCTGTTTTTT. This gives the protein CASGFGRAGELFF.